Listed below are T cell receptor beta chains from one sample, sequenced in a study of shared clonotypes between healthy human individuals. Assay used: immunoSEQ multiplex PCR; TCRdb lists only in-frame clones, some missing. Of 2 million to 3 million clones listed, approximately 93% are singletons. The sample consisted of naive CD4+ T cells from PBMCs. These receptors were taken from a man between 18 and 35 years old in good health. Some clones in this sample may be carry-over from other donors' samples. CDR3s include the opening cysteine and the closing phenylalanine or tryptophan. A D gene is named only where the DNA matches it firmly. Only some rows state a clone size, as once, few, many or a class for expanded clones.

.	TRBD2	TRBJ2-1	TRBV11-2	TGTGCCAGCAGCTTATCCGGGACTAGCGGCAATGAGCAGTTCTTC	CASSLSGTSGNEQFF
.	TRBD1	TRBJ2-5	TRBV9	TGTGCCAGCAGCGTAGGGGGACAGGGGGCTCTTGAGACCCAGTACTTC	CASSVGGQGALETQYF
.	TRBD2	TRBJ2-3	TRBV7-2	TGTGCCAGCAGCCTAGCGGGAGGGCCGAGGTATACGCAGTATTTT	CASSLAGGPRYTQYF
.	.	TRBJ2-7	TRBV29-1	TGCAGCGTCGCAGGGACGGGGAAACGGGAGCAGTACTTC	CSVAGTGKREQYF
.	TRBD2	TRBJ2-1	TRBV5-1	TGCGCCAGCAGCTGGGGTGTGGGAGGGAGAGGTTCCTCCTACAATGAGCAGTTCTTC	CASSWGVGGRGSSYNEQFF
.	TRBD2	TRBJ2-7	TRBV4-1	TGCGCCAGCAGCCAAGAGGGGGTCTGGGAGCGGGAGTCGGGCGAGCAGTACTTC	CASSQEGVWERESGEQYF
.	TRBD2	TRBJ2-5	TRBV9	TGTGCCAGCAGCCCGGGACTAGCGGGAGTTCTAGAGACCCAGTACTTC	CASSPGLAGVLETQYF
.	.	TRBJ2-7	TRBV4-3	TGCGCCAGCAGCCAGTCGCTAGTCACCGAGCAGTACTTC	CASSQSLVTEQYF
.	.	TRBJ2-7	TRBV5-1	TGCGCCAGCAGCTTGGCCGGGGCGGGAACCTTTACGGGGCAGTACTTC	CASSLAGAGTFTGQYF
.	TRBD1	TRBJ1-1	TRBV10-1	TGCGCCAGCAGTGAAGAGGGGGCGCGCGGTAACACTGAAGCTTTCTTT	CASSEEGARGNTEAFF
.	TRBD1	TRBJ2-7	TRBV6-5	TGTGCCAGCAGTCCCACAGGGGTTGCGTCCTACGAGCAGTACTTC	CASSPTGVASYEQYF
.	.	TRBJ1-1	TRBV28	TGTGCCAGCAGTAGGGGGAAACAGGGTTACGCTGAAGCTTTCTTT	CASSRGKQGYAEAFF
once	.	TRBJ2-1	TRBV7-3	TGTGCCAGCAGCCCAACTCTAGCCCTGGGGAATGAGCAGTTCTTC	CASSPTLALGNEQFF
.	TRBD2	TRBJ2-7	TRBV6-5	TGTGCCAGCAGTTACTCATCGACTAGCGGCACCTACGAGCAGTACTTC	CASSYSSTSGTYEQYF
.	.	TRBJ1-1	TRBV19	TGTGCCAGTAGTATAGGGCACGACACTGAAGCTTTCTTT	CASSIGHDTEAFF
.	.	TRBJ2-7	TRBV18	TGTGCCAGCTCACCACCGGATCCCTACGAGCAGTACTTC	CASSPPDPYEQYF
.	.	TRBJ2-7	TRBV28	TGTGCCAGCAGTTTTTATCTGTCGTTAGAGACAAGCTCCTACGAGCAGTACTTC	CASSFYLSLETSSYEQYF
.	.	TRBJ2-3	TRBV6-1	TGTGCCAGCAGCCCCGTACCCCGGGATACGCAGTATTTT	CASSPVPRDTQYF
.	.	TRBJ2-1	TRBV5-4	TGTGCCATCTCGGGGGGCCGGGACAGCAACAATGAGCAGTTCTTC	CAISGGRDSNNEQFF
.	TRBD1	TRBJ1-2	TRBV7-6	TGTGCCAGCAGCTGGGCCCCACCGGGACAGGGGACCACTAAGGGCTATGGCTACACCTTC	CASSWAPPGQGTTKGYGYTF
.	.	TRBJ1-5	TRBV19	TGTGCCAGTAGTCCGGACGTCTATAGCAATCAGCCCCAGCATTTT	CASSPDVYSNQPQHF